These 14 T cell receptor beta chains were all obtained from the same sample, sequenced in a study of blood T cell repertoires in COVID-19. Clones were read by immunoSEQ multiplex PCR, and TCRdb kept only the in-frame ones, dropping some. Of 35,000 to 45,000 clones in the sample, 77% were seen once. Sequenced: peripheral blood. These receptors were collected from a woman in her 70s with acute or convalescent COVID-19.

The rearrangement links TRBV5-6 to TRBJ1-3; no firm D call. Looked up from germline, CDR1 is SGHDT and CDR2 is YYEEEE. The CDR3 is 13 amino acids. V was cut by 4 bases and J by 10 bases, with 15 bases left in between. The chain's CDR3 is CASSVDTRGTIYF. The CDR3 nucleotides are TGTGCCAGCAGCGTCGACACCCGTGGGACCATATATTTT.

V and J are TRBV5-8 and TRBJ2-3, with TRBD2 as a possible D gene (6 bases). The CDR3 is made up of 17 amino acids. Germline loops: CDR1 SGHTS, CDR2 YDEGEE. V lost 4 bases and J lost 0, with 18 bases in between. The CDR3 DNA follows: TGTGCCAGCAGCCCGGGGGTTGGCGGAGCTAGCACAGATACGCAGTATTTT. Translating gives CASSPGVGGASTDTQYF.

The chain uses TRBV7-2 and TRBJ1-5; D gene unclear. Looked up from germline, CDR1 is SGHTA and CDR2 is FQGNSA. The CDR3 runs to 13 residues. V was cut by 0 bases and J by 9 bases, with 9 bases left in between. CDR3 DNA: TGTGCCAGCAGCTTAGCCGCCGGGTCGCCCCAGCATTTT. As protein: CASSLAAGSPQHF.

Written as DNA, the CDR3 is TGTGCCAGCAGCGTTTCAGGGGCTTCTAGCACAGATACGCAGTATTTT. It specifies CASSVSGASSTDTQYF. This chain joins TRBV9 and TRBJ2-3; perhaps TRBD1 as D (6 bases). There are 16 residues in the CDR3. V was cut by 2 bases and J by 0 bases, with 13 bases left in between. Germline V gene data show CDR1 as SGDLS and CDR2 as YYNGEE.

The chain uses TRBV28 and TRBJ1-1; tentatively, D is TRBD1 (5 bases). The V gene lost 3 bases and the J gene lost 9 bases, with 17 bases spanning the gap. CDR1 and CDR2 from the germline V gene are MDHEN and SYDVKM. The CDR3 has 14 amino acids. CDR3 sequence reads: CASSLSTAGPKAFF. The CDR3 region has the DNA TGTGCCAGCAGTTTGTCGACAGCTGGTCCGAAAGCTTTCTTT.

This chain connects TRBV7-8 to TRBJ1-6; possibly TRBD1 for D (5 bases). This CDR3 is built from 15 residues. The V gene's germline CDR1 is SGHVS and CDR2 FQNEAQ. The germline V and J ends were trimmed by 2 bases and 8 bases, with 13 bases remaining between them. The CDR3 reads CASSLTGGRHSPLHF. The CDR3 nucleotides are TGTGCCAGCAGCTTAACGGGGGGTAGGCATTCACCCCTCCACTTT.

This sequence joins TRBV3-1 (or the pseudogene TRBV3-2) and TRBJ1-1; 7 bases align to TRBD1. Germline lookup yields CDR1 LGHDT and CDR2 YNNKEL (reference sequence). With V trimmed by 1 base and J by 6 bases, 5 bases remained unmatched. CDR3 length: 14 amino acids. The CDR3 here is CASSQAGQGAEAFF. The CDR3 DNA is TGTGCCAGCAGCCAAGCCGGGCAGGGGGCTGAAGCTTTCTTT.

This clone has only a few counts. V is TRBV7-6 and J is TRBJ2-7; D may be TRBD2 (5 bases). In germline, CDR1 is SGHVS, CDR2 FNYEAQ. V was pared by 5 bases and J by 5 bases, with 22 bases between. The CDR3 sequence is 16 residues long. CDR3 region: CASSPSLRGFGHEQYF. The DNA of the CDR3 is TGTGCCAGCAGCCCCTCCCTTCGGGGATTTGGTCACGAGCAGTACTTC.

The chain has TRBV11-2 and TRBJ1-2, with TRBD1 matching 8 bases. Germline V lookup: CDR1 SGHAT, CDR2 FQNNGV. V dropped 7 bases and J dropped 12; count of bases not matched to a gene: 16. The CDR3 is made up of 14 amino acids. In DNA form, the CDR3 reads TGTGCCAGCACCCACGTCCGGGACAGGCCCACGCACACCTTC. Encoded protein: CASTHVRDRPTHTF.

The V gene is TRBV9, the J gene TRBJ2-2; TRBD1 might be the D (5 bases). Germline CDR1 and CDR2: SGDLS and YYNGEE. The CDR3 covers 15 residues. The ends were cut back, 0 bases at V and 7 bases at J, with 13 bases in the middle. The CDR3 loop reads CASSVEGSGNGELFF. CDR3 DNA: TGTGCCAGCAGCGTAGAGGGATCAGGGAACGGGGAGCTGTTTTTT.

The sample holds one count of this clone. The chain is built from TRBV6-2 or TRBV6-3 and TRBJ1-6; D is ambiguous. The CDR3 is 13 residues long. Trimming left V 6 bases short and J 10 bases short, with 13 bases between. Germline-derived CDR1 and CDR2 are MNHEY and SVGEGT. DNA for the CDR3: TGTGCCAGCAGCCAGCTTGGAGGATCACCCCTCCACTTT. Amino acid sequence: CASSQLGGSPLHF.

The chain joins TRBV6-5 to TRBJ2-3, with 7 positions matching TRBD2. The junction had 6 bases not matched to a gene; V was cut back by 5 bases and J by 4 bases. CDR3 length: 14 amino acids. Germline V gene sequence: CDR1 MNHEY, CDR2 SVGAGI. For the CDR3, the DNA is TGTGCCAGCAGTCTACGACTAGCCGCAGATACGCAGTATTTT. Its translation: CASSLRLAADTQYF.

V usage is TRBV28 and J usage is TRBJ2-1; D possibly corresponds to TRBD2 (5 bases). The CDR3 contains 17 residues. Germline CDR1 reads MDHEN; CDR2 reads SYDVKM. Trimming took off 9 bases at V and 0 bases at J, with 21 bases between the two ends. DNA for the CDR3: TGTGCCAGTAGGTACGGGGTTTTCGAAAGCTCCTACAATGAGCAGTTCTTC. The encoded protein is CASRYGVFESSYNEQFF.

On this clone itself: The same CDR3 also results from other DNA sequences found in this sample. The chain carries TRBV19 and TRBJ2-1, with a possible D match to TRBD1 (6 bases). The CDR3 covers 13 residues. V was pared by 5 bases and J by 5 bases, with 10 bases between. Germline CDR1 and CDR2: LNHDA and SQIVND (reference sequence). The CDR3 sequence: CASSLGQNNEQFF. For the CDR3, the DNA is TGTGCCAGTAGTTTGGGACAAAACAATGAGCAGTTCTTC. Based on the CDR3 plus reference TRBV19 and TRBJ2-1, the full variable domain is DGGITQSPKYLFRKEGQNVTLSCEQNLNHDAMYWYRQDPGQGLRLIYYSQIVNDFQKGDIAEGYSVSREKKESFPLTVTSAQKNPTAFYLCASSLGQNNEQFFGPGTRLTVL.